This T cell receptor (beta chain) originates from a study of technical replicates of blood from several donors. V lost 4 bases to trimming and J lost 5 bases, with 10 bases between them. The CDR3 is 13 residues long. The V gene's germline CDR1 is SGHDT and CDR2 YYEEEE. This clone was seen a few times. Assay: immunoSEQ multiplex PCR; the TCRdb copy retains only in-frame clones and omits some. The data show about 75,000 clones, with roughly 90% seen just once and about 0.4% held by the top ten. The chain is built from TRBV5-6 and TRBJ2-1; D might be TRBD2 (5 bases). Sequencing was carried out using T cells isolated from PBMCs. This receptor was obtained from a human donor in good health. DNA of the CDR3: TGTGCCAGCAGCCTCAGGCGGGACAATGAGCAGTTCTTC. It codes for CASSLRRDNEQFF.